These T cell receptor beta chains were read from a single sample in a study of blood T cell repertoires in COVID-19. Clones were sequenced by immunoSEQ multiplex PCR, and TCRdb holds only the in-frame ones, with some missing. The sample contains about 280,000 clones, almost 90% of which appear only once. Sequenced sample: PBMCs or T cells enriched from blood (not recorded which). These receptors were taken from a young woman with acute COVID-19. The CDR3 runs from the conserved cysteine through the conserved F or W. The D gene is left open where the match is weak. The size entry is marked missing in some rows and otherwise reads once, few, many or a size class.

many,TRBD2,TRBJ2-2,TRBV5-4,CASSTGTSGTGELFF,TGTGCCAGCAGCACCGGGACTAGCGGTACCGGGGAGCTGTTTTTT
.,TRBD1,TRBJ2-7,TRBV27,CASRTNQGAPYEQYF,TGTGCCAGCAGGACCAACCAGGGGGCCCCCTACGAGCAGTACTTC
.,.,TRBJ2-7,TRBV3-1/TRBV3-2,CASSLDRDTYEQYF,TGTGCCAGCAGCCTGGATCGGGACACCTACGAGCAGTACTTC
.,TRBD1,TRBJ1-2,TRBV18,CASSRQGARNGYTF,TGTGCCAGCTCACGACAGGGGGCGCGTAATGGCTACACCTTC
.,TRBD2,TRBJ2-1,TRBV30,CAWSVAGVNSYNEQFF,TGTGCCTGGAGTGTAGCGGGAGTAAACTCCTACAATGAGCAGTTCTTC
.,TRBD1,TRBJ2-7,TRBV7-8,CASRQRWDRGPYEQYF,TGTGCCAGCAGGCAGCGTTGGGACAGGGGGCCCTACGAGCAGTACTTC
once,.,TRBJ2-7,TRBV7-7,CASSDNSYEQYF,TGTGCCAGCAGCGACAACTCCTACGAGCAGTACTTC
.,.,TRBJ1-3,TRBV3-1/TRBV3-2,CASSQEWRVYF,TGTGCCAGCAGCCAAGAATGGAGGGTGTATTTT
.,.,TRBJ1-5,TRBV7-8,CASSLSRSGQPQHF,TGTGCCAGCAGCTTATCACGTAGCGGTCAGCCCCAGCATTTT
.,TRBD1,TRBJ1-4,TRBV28,CASKTGFEKLFF,TGTGCCAGCAAGACAGGGTTTGAAAAACTGTTTTTT
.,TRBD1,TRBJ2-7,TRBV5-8,CASSLDDGTVYEQYF,TGTGCCAGCAGCTTGGACGACGGGACAGTCTACGAGCAGTACTTC
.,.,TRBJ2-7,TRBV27,CASSFRGRGSYEQYF,TGTGCCAGCAGTTTTAGGGGCAGGGGCTCCTACGAGCAGTACTTC
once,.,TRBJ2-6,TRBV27,CASSLQGLHSGANVLTF,TGTGCCAGCAGTCTCCAGGGTCTACACTCTGGGGCCAACGTCCTGACTTTC
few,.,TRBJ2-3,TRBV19,CASSGVGGTDTQYF,TGTGCCAGCAGTGGGGTGGGAGGCACAGATACGCAGTATTTT
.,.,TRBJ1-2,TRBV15,CATSRGATRLGPGSLMGYTF,TGTGCCACCAGCAGAGGGGCCACCCGCCTGGGGCCAGGCAGTCTTATGGGCTACACCTTC
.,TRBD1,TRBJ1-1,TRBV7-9,CASSPIIGTGGLTEAFF,TGTGCCAGCAGCCCTATTATCGGGACAGGGGGTTTAACTGAAGCTTTCTTT
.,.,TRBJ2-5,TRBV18,CASSVQDSQETQYF,TGTGCCAGCTCAGTTCAGGACAGTCAAGAGACCCAGTACTTC
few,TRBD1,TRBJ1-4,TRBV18,CASSRTGGEKLFF,TGTGCCAGCTCACGGACAGGGGGTGAAAAACTGTTTTTT
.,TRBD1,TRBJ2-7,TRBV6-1,CASSERSDRTRLSYEQYF,TGTGCCAGCAGTGAACGATCGGACAGGACGAGGCTCTCCTACGAGCAGTACTTC
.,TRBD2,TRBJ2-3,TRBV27,CASRPLLATSTDTQYF,TGTGCCAGCAGACCATTACTAGCGACAAGCACAGATACGCAGTATTTT
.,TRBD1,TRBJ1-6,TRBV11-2,CASSLVGTGPRSYNSPLHF,TGTGCCAGCAGCTTAGTTGGGACAGGGCCCCGCTCCTATAATTCACCCCTCCACTTT
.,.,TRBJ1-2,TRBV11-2,CASSFGGGNGYTF,TGTGCCAGCAGCTTTGGGGGGGGTAATGGCTACACCTTC
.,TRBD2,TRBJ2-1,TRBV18,CASSLRTSGGNEQFF,TGTGCCAGCTCACTACGGACTAGCGGGGGCAATGAGCAGTTCTTC
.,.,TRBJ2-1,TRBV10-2,CASSEFRAGSSYNEQFF,TGCGCCAGCAGTGAGTTTCGAGCCGGGAGCTCCTACAATGAGCAGTTCTTC
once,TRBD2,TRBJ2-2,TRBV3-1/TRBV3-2,CASSQIGGAGGDTGELFF,TGTGCCAGCAGCCAAATTGGCGGAGCGGGAGGGGACACCGGGGAGCTGTTTTTT
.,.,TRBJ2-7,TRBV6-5,CASRRQPYEQYF,TGTGCCAGCAGGAGACAGCCCTACGAGCAGTACTTC
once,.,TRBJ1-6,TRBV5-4,CASSRGIDLNSPLHF,TGTGCCAGCAGCCGAGGGATTGATCTTAATTCACCCCTCCACTTT
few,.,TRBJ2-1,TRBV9,CASSVDRDVQFF,TGTGCCAGCAGCGTAGACAGGGATGTGCAGTTCTTC
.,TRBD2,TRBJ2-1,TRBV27,CASSIHPGLRSLNEQFF,TGTGCCAGCAGTATACATCCGGGACTAAGATCTCTTAACGAGCAGTTCTTC
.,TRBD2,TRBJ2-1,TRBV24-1,CATSDREGSYNEQFF,TGTGCCACCAGTGATCGGGAGGGATCCTACAATGAGCAGTTCTTC
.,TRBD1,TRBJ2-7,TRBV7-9,CASSLTDRAPLEQYF,TGTGCCAGCAGCCTGACGGACAGGGCGCCGTTAGAGCAGTACTTC
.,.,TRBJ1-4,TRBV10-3,CAIKDSLNEKLFF,TGTGCCATCAAAGACAGTCTTAATGAAAAACTGTTTTTT
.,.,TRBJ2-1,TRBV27,CASSIRYPNEQFF,TGTGCCAGCAGTATCAGGTATCCCAATGAGCAGTTCTTC
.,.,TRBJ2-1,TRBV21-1,CASNRPLKRLAGECNEQFF,TGTGCCAGCAACCGACCATTAAAAAGGCTAGCGGGAGAGTGCAATGAGCAGTTCTTC
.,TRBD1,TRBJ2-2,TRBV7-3,CASSGTGGTGELFF,TGTGCCAGCAGCGGTACAGGGGGCACCGGGGAGCTGTTTTTT
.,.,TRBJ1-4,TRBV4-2,CASSQVAGDNEKLFF,TGTGCCAGCAGCCAAGTAGCAGGGGACAATGAAAAACTGTTTTTT
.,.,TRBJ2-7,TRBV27,CASSLKTGSYEQYF,TGTGCCAGCAGTTTAAAAACAGGGTCCTACGAGCAGTACTTC
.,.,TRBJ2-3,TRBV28,CASSFPSGTDTQYF,TGTGCCAGCAGTTTTCCCAGCGGCACAGATACGCAGTATTTT
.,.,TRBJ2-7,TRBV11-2,CASSTTSISYEQYF,TGTGCCAGCAGCACGACTAGTATTTCTTACGAGCAGTACTTC
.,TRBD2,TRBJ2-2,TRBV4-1,CASSQRGLAGGSTGELFF,TGCGCCAGCAGCCAAAGGGGACTAGCGGGAGGCAGTACCGGGGAGCTGTTTTTT
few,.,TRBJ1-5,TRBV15,CATSRDAQRDNNLQHF,TGTGCCACCAGCAGAGATGCACAGCGGGACAACAATTTGCAGCATTTT
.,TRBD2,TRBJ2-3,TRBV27,CASSLLSSGRAVADTQYF,TGTGCCAGCAGTTTATTGTCTAGCGGGAGGGCTGTGGCAGATACGCAGTATTTT
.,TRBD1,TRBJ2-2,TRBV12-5,CASGRTGIGLDTGELFF,TGTGCTAGTGGTCGGACAGGGATAGGCTTGGACACCGGGGAGCTGTTTTTT
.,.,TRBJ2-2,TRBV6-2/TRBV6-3,CASSYSITKVTYTGELFF,TGTGCCAGCAGTTACTCGATTACGAAGGTGACTTACACCGGGGAGCTGTTTTTT
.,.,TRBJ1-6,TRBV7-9,CASSLGAGSPLHF,TGTGCCAGCAGCTTAGGGGCGGGTTCACCCCTCCACTTT
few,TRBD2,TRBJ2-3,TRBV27,CASSLSGSGSTDTQYF,TGTGCCAGCAGTTTATCGGGTAGCGGGAGCACAGATACGCAGTATTTT